This T cell receptor beta chain originates from a study of cytotoxic CD8 clonotypes in ibrutinib-treated CLL. The data were produced by immunoSEQ multiplex PCR, yet TCRdb's version contains in-frame clones alone and is incomplete. The table has around 200,000 clones, nearly 80% seen once. The CDR3 is made up of 15 amino acids. CDR1 is SGHTS and CDR2 is YDEGEE in the germline V gene. V was pared by 2 bases and J by 6 bases, with 4 bases of the junction left unmatched. The TCR sequence derives from a human donor with chronic lymphocytic leukemia. The V call is TRBV5-8, the J call TRBJ2-1; 11 nucleotides line up with TRBD1. The material was PBMCs, obtained after 12 months of ibrutinib treatment. CDR3 nucleotide sequence: TGTGCCAGCAGCTTCGGGACAGGGGGTAGCAATGAGCAGTTCTTC. It yields the protein CASSFGTGGSNEQFF.